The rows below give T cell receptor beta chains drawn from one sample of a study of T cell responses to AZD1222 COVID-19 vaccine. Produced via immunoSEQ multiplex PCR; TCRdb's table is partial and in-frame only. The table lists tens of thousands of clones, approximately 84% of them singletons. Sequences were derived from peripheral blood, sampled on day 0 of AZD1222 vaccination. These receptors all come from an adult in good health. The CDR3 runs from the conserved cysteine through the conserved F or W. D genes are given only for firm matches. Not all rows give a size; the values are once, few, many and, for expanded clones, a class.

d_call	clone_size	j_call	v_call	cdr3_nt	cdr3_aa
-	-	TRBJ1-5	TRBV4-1	TGCGCCAGCAGCCAAGAGGAAAGGGTAAGTCAGCCCCAGCATTTT	CASSQEERVSQPQHF
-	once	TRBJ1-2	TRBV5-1	TGCGCCAGCAGCTTGGGGCAAGTCTACGGCTACACCTTC	CASSLGQVYGYTF
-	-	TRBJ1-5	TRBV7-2	TGTGCCAGCAGCTTAAAGGGATCGGACAATCAGCCCCAGCATTTT	CASSLKGSDNQPQHF
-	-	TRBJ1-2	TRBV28	TGTGCCGCGTGCGGGGTCCCTAACTATGGCTACACCTTC	CAACGVPNYGYTF
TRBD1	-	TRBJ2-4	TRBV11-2	TGTGCCAGCAGCCTGACAGGGTCCAAAAACATTCAGTACTTC	CASSLTGSKNIQYF
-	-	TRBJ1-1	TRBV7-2	TGTGCCAGCAGCTTAGCTGCGGGGAACACTGAAGCTTTCTTT	CASSLAAGNTEAFF
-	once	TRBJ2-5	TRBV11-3	TGTGCCAGCAGCTTAGGGGCGAGCGGGCAAGAGACCCAGTACTTC	CASSLGASGQETQYF
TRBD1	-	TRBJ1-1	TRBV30	TGTGCCTGGACTCCCCGGGACAGTGGTAAAGCTTTCTTT	CAWTPRDSGKAFF
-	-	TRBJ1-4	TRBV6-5	TGTGCCAGCAGTTACGGACAGACCTCTAATGAAAAACTGTTTTTT	CASSYGQTSNEKLFF
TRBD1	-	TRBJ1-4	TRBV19	TGTGCCAGTAGTCCCCTGGACAGGGACGGCGAAAAACTGTTTTTT	CASSPLDRDGEKLFF
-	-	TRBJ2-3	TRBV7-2	TGTGCCAGCAGGTCCCAGGGCCATACGCAGTATTTT	CASRSQGHTQYF
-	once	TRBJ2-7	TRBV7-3	TGTGCCAGCAGCCGCCAAGACGGTTACGAGCAGTACTTC	CASSRQDGYEQYF
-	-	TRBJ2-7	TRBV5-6	TGTGCCAGCAGCTTCTTGAAAACGGCGCAGTACTTC	CASSFLKTAQYF
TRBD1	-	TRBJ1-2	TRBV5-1	TGCGCCAGCAGCTTATTGGACAGGGGACACTATGGCTACACCTTC	CASSLLDRGHYGYTF
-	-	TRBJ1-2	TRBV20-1	TGCAGTGCTAGTGAGGGGGTAAAAGGCTACACCTTC	CSASEGVKGYTF
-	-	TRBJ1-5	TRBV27	TGTGCCAGCAGTTTACGGGGGACGGCCAATCAGCCCCAGCATTTT	CASSLRGTANQPQHF
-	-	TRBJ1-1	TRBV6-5	TGTGCCAGCAGCTACTCAGGAATGGCGAACACTGAAGCTTTCTTT	CASSYSGMANTEAFF
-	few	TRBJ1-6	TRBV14	TGTGCCAGCAGCCAATCCGACAGCTCCTATAATTCACCCCTCCACTTT	CASSQSDSSYNSPLHF
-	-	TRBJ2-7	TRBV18	TGTGCCAGCTCCGAGGGTAACAGGGACTACGAGCAGTACTTC	CASSEGNRDYEQYF
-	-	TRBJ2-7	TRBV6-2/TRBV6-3	TGTGCCAGCAGTGACCCCTCGGACAGAACCTACGAGCAGTACTTC	CASSDPSDRTYEQYF
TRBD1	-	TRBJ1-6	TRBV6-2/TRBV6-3	TGTGCCAGCAGTTCCGGGACAGTGATAAATTCACCCCTCCACTTT	CASSSGTVINSPLHF
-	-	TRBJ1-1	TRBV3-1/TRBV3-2	TGTGCCAGCAGCCAAGACTCCGAAGCTTTCTTT	CASSQDSEAFF
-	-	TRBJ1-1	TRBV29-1	TGCAGCGTCAGTCGGGGGAACACTGAAGCTTTCTTT	CSVSRGNTEAFF
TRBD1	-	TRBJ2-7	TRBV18	TGTGCCAGCCAGCCTACCGGGACAGGGACCGAGCAGTACTTC	CASQPTGTGTEQYF
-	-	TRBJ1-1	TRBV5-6	TGTGCCAGCAGCTGGGGGGGAACTGGCACTGAAGCTTTCTTT	CASSWGGTGTEAFF
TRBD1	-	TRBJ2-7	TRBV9	TGTGCCAGCAGCGCCAGCCTTGTCCCGGGACAGTTCTTGTACTTC	CASSASLVPGQFLYF
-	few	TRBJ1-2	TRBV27	TGTGCCAGCAGTTTAGGGAGGGCTACCTATGGCTACACCTTC	CASSLGRATYGYTF
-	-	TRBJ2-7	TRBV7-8	TGTGCCAGCTTAGCCTGGACAGAGAGCTCCTACGAGCAGTACTTC	CASLAWTESSYEQYF
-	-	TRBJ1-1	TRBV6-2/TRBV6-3	TGTGCCAGCAGTTACTCCGGGGGTTCCCCTGAAGCTTTCTTT	CASSYSGGSPEAFF
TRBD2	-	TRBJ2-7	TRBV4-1	TGCGCCAGCAGCCAGGGGACTAATTACGAGCAGTACTTC	CASSQGTNYEQYF
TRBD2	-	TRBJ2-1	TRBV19	TGTGCCAGTAGAGCTCCTAGCGGGAGGGCTATTGAGCAGTTCTTC	CASRAPSGRAIEQFF
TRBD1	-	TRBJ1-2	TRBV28	TGTGCCAGCACCCCCAAGGGGGCGCGAATCTATGGCTACACCTTC	CASTPKGARIYGYTF
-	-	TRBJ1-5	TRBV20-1	TGCAGTGCTAGTGCGGGGCCCAATCAGCCCCAGCATTTT	CSASAGPNQPQHF
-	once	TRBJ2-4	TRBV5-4	TGTGCCAGCAGCTTCCTAACCGACTCCTCCAAAAACATTCAGTACTTC	CASSFLTDSSKNIQYF
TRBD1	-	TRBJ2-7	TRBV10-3	TGTGCCATCAGGCTCGGGACAGCGGACTACGAGCAGTACTTC	CAIRLGTADYEQYF
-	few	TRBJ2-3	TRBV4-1	TGCGCCAGCAGCCAAGGCTACGGGGCTGGCGAAGATACGCAGTATTTT	CASSQGYGAGEDTQYF
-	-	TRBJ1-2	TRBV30	TGTGCCTGGGGGCGTTCGGGGGATGCATCCCGAGGCTACACCTTC	CAWGRSGDASRGYTF
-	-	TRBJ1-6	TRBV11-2	TGTGCCAGCAGCCCCCTGGGCAGGGGTGATTCACCCCTCCACTTT	CASSPLGRGDSPLHF
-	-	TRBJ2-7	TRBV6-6	TGTGCCAGCAGTCCTAGGGGGTACGAGCAGTACTTC	CASSPRGYEQYF
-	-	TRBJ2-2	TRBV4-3	TGCGCCAGCAGCCAGGAGCATTTGGGCACCGGGGAGCTGTTTTTT	CASSQEHLGTGELFF
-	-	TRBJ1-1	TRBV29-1	TGCAGCGTTGAAGGGCTCACTGAAGCTTTCTTT	CSVEGLTEAFF
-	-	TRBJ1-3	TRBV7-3	TGTGCCAGCAGCTTAATTCTTCCAGGGTCAGACTCTGGAAACACCATATATTTT	CASSLILPGSDSGNTIYF
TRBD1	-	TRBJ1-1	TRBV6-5	TGTGCCAGCAGAAGGGACAGGGCCGCCGAAGCTTTCTTT	CASRRDRAAEAFF
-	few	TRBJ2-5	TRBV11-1	TGTGCCAGCAGTTCCAGGGTAGCGGAAGAGACCCAGTACTTC	CASSSRVAEETQYF
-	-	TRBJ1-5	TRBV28	TGTGCCAGCACCCCTTACAGAGGCGGCAATCAGCCCCAGCATTTT	CASTPYRGGNQPQHF
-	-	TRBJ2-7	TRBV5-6	TGTGCCAGCAGCTTATATTCAGGGTGGACCTACGAGCAGTACTTC	CASSLYSGWTYEQYF
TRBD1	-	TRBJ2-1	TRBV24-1	TGTGCCACCAGGGGACAGGGGGCCTACAATGAGCAGTTCTTC	CATRGQGAYNEQFF